Here is one TCR beta chain with its context. Its antigen remains undetermined. No base qualities exist here, and no much larger clone lies one base off it. These data originate in a study of CD8+ T cells in alopecia areata (dated by TCRdb to 2016 to 2018). Regarding the research as a whole: Treated patients were enrolled in an open-label pilot trial of oral tofacitinib, 5 to 10 mg twice daily, for moderate-to-severe alopecia areata. Tofacitinib was given for 6 to 18 months, followed by 6 months of follow-up off drug to assess delayed response and recurrence. High-throughput TCRbeta sequencing was used to examine T cell clonal expansion in alopecia areata in both the C3H/HeJ mouse model and human patients. Human TCRbeta sequencing covered scalp tissue and sorted CD4+ and CD8+ peripheral blood T cells from patchy and totalis/universalis alopecia areata patients and healthy controls. Biopsies were taken from tofacitinib-treated patients at baseline and again at 4 and 24 weeks into treatment, and several of those patients also had a later scalp biopsy. Scalp clonality was compared across normal scalp (n=4), patchy alopecia areata scalp (n=8), and alopecia totalis/universalis scalp (n=8). RNA was extracted with the PAXgene miRNA kit for fixed scalp, the miRNeasy kit for PBMCs, and the RNeasy kit for mouse skin. immunoSEQ multiplex PCR using 35 Vbeta forward primers and 13 Jbeta reverse primers was used to amplify TCRbeta CDR3 regions. Overall results and qualifications from the work: Compared with normal scalp, lesional scalp, particularly in alopecia totalis/universalis, had higher clonality and more expanded CD8+ clones, which suggests antigenic drive. Unlike mouse skin, which is dominated by gammadelta T cells, normal human skin has resident alphabeta T cells that are also sequenced, and this complicates analysis of the scalp TCR repertoire. Shared TCR sequences between patients were less evident than in mice, which may be partly attributable to HLA diversity in the patient population.

This specimen's time point label, per the study, means: baseline before oral tofacitinib. Lesional scalp punch biopsies and peripheral blood were collected from alopecia areata patients. After PBMCs were isolated by density centrifugation and stained for CD3, CD4 and CD8, a FACSAria was used to sort CD4+ and CD8+ T cells. The CDR3 covers 15 residues, taking in both the cysteine and the phenylalanine. Only CDR3 DNA remains: 45 bases, in frame from the first base. Taken from the germline V gene, the CDR1 and CDR2 loops are SGHRS and YFSETQ. V was cut back by 0 bases and J by 0 bases, leaving a gap of 4 bases between them. The library was built by means of the immunoSEQ multiplex PCR assay. RNA was extracted from all samples and reverse transcribed into cDNA as template for TCR sequencing. First-strand cDNA was synthesized using SuperScript III with a 2:1 mix of oligo-dT and random hexamers. A synthetic immune receptor repertoire was used to assess amplification bias, and residual bias was removed computationally. Per the source publication's procedure: Raw reads were preprocessed for error removal, and CDR3 was defined according to IMGT conventions as running from the conserved cysteine to phenylalanine. Clonality was calculated as 1 minus Shannon entropy normalized by log2 of the number of productive unique TCRs. Scalp TCRbeta sequences were cross-referenced with sorted blood CD4 and CD8 repertoires so that the CD4 or CD8 identity of scalp clones could be inferred. TCRdb mirrors the immuneACCESS table, restricted to in-frame sequences. Some clones are absent from its copies; in checked studies, under half trace to an unresolved V gene, and the reason for the others is unknown. That table supplies the V and J calls and clone size; D and trimming were determined from the DNA. This sample gives some 170,000 clones in total; 50% to 75% of them show up just once. The top ten clones comprise roughly 15% of the sample.

This clonotype was obtained from a human donor with alopecia areata. Material: CD4+ T cells sorted from blood, obtained at week 0. The chain joins TRBV5-1 to TRBJ2-6; the D gene cannot be named for sure. CDR3 loop: CASSLEASGANVLTF. The nucleotide sequence reads TGCGCCAGCAGCTTGGAGGCCTCTGGGGCCAACGTCCTGACTTTC.